Presented here are 8 T cell receptor beta chains from one specimen sequenced in a study of cytomegalovirus exposure and HLA in healthy donors. The protocol was immunoSEQ multiplex PCR, while the TCRdb copy is restricted to in-frame clones and leaves out a portion. The sample lists 250,000 to 400,000 clones, roughly 88% seen once, with approximately 0.96% in the top ten. Sequencing was carried out using PBMCs. These receptors were collected from a man in his thirties or forties in good health and CMV-seronegative.

This chain links TRBV7-9 with TRBJ1-6; 8 bases align to TRBD1. CDR1 is SEHNR, CDR2 FQNEAQ, per germline (reference sequence). CDR3 size: 17 residues. The trim removed 1 base at V and 4 bases at J, leaving 6 bases unmatched. DNA of the CDR3: TGTGCCAGCAGCTTAGGTGATAGGACAGGGTATAATTCACCCCTCCACTTT. It encodes CASSLGDRTGYNSPLHF.

The chain has TRBV11-2 and TRBJ1-3, with D perhaps TRBD1 (6 bases). Germline V gives CDR1 SGHAT, CDR2 FQNNGV. Trimming took off 5 bases at V and 2 bases at J, with 7 bases between the two ends. CDR3 size: 13 residues. CDR3 nucleotides: TGTGCCAGCAGCCACAGGGCTGGAAACACCATATATTTT. Protein product: CASSHRAGNTIYF.

The rearrangement joins TRBV7-6 to TRBJ2-1, with 8 bases identical to TRBD2. J gave up 9 bases and V 1 base, and 11 bases lay outside the gene matches. The CDR3 extends over 16 amino acids. Germline CDR1 reads SGHVS; CDR2 reads FNYEAQ. This chain's CDR3 is CASSLVVGGASGEQFF. CDR3 DNA: TGTGCCAGCAGCTTAGTGGTCGGGGGGGCTTCGGGTGAGCAGTTCTTC.

The V and J genes are TRBV30 and TRBJ2-3, with TRBD2 matching 7 bases. The CDR3 has 14 amino acids. Germline trimming cut 3 bases from V and 0 bases from J; bases unmatched to any gene: 3. Germline-derived CDR1 and CDR2 are GTSNPN and SVGIG (reference sequence). CDR3 coding DNA: TGTGCCTGGAGGACTAGCCGTAGCACAGATACGCAGTATTTT. Translated, it gives CAWRTSRSTDTQYF.

The sample holds a few counts of this clone. The CDR3 nucleotides are TGCGCCAGCAGCGTCGGGACAGCGGTTACCTACGAGCAGTACTTC. Translating gives CASSVGTAVTYEQYF. The gene calls are TRBV5-1 and TRBJ2-7; 7 bases line up with TRBD1. From germline, CDR1 is SGHRS and CDR2 YFSETQ. CDR3 length: 15 residues. The junction had 9 bases not matched to a gene; V was cut back by 4 bases and J by 2 bases.

The V gene is TRBV7-2, the J gene TRBJ2-2, with D possibly matching TRBD1 (6 bases). Trimming left V 2 bases short and J 6 bases short, with 7 bases between. This CDR3 has 13 residues. CDR1 and CDR2 from the germline V gene are SGHTA and FQGNSA. CDR3 DNA: TGTGCCAGCAGCTTACAGGGGTCCGGGGAGCTGTTTTTT. As protein: CASSLQGSGELFF.

This chain links TRBV6-5 with TRBJ2-3; TRBD2 is a possible D gene (6 bases). This CDR3 has 15 amino acids. V was trimmed by 5 bases and J by 2 bases, leaving 14 bases between them. Germline V gene sequence: CDR1 MNHEY, CDR2 SVGAGI. The CDR3 is CASSRPGVATDTQYF. In DNA, the CDR3 is TGTGCCAGCAGTCGACCGGGGGTTGCCACAGATACGCAGTATTTT.

CDR3 bases: TGTGCCAGCAGCCCTACAGGGACCTACGAGCAGTACTTC. It yields the protein CASSPTGTYEQYF. The J gene is TRBJ2-7, the V gene TRBV7-9; D may be TRBD1 (6 bases). The CDR3 sequence is 13 residues long. V was clipped by 5 bases and J by 2 bases, with 10 bases between them. CDR1 is SEHNR, CDR2 FQNEAQ, per germline (reference sequence).